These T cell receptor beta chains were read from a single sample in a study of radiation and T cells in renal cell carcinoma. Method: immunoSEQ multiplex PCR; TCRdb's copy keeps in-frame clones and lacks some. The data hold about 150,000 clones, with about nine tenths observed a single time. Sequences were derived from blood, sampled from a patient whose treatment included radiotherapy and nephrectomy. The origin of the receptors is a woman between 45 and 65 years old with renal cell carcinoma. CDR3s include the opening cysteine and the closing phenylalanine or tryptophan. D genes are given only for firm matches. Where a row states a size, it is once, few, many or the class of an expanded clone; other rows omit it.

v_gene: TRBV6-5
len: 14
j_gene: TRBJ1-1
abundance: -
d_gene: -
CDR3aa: CASSVTAGDTEAFF

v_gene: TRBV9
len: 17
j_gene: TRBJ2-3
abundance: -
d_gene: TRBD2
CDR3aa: CASSPGLAGVRTDTQYF

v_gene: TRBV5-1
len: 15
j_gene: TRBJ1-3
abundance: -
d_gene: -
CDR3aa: CASSLGLGAGNTIYF

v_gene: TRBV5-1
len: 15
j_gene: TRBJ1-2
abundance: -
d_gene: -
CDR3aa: CASSLEADLGFGYTF

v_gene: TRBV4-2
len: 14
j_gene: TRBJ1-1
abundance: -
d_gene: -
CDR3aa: CASSPGARVAEAFF

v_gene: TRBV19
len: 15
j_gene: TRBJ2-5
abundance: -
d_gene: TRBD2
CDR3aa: CASSIVAGGMETQYF

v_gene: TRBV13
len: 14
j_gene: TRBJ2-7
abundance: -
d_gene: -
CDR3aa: CASSFPGVAYEQYF

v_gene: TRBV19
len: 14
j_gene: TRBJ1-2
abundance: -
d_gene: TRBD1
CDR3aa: CASSISGQAYGYTF

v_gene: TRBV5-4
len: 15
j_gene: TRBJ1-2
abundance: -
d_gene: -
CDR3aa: CASSLGGPLYYGYTF

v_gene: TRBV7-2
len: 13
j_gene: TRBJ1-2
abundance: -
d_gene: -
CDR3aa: CASSLVANYGYTF

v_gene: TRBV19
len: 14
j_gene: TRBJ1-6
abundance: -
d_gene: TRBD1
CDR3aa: CASATGTENSPLHF

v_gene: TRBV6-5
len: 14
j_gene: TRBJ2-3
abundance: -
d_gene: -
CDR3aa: CASRSLARTDTQYF

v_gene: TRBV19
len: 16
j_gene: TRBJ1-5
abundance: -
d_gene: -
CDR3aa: CASSIEGTLGNQPQHF

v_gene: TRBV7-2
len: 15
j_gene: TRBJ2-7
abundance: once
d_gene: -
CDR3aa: CASSPNAGNQHEQYF

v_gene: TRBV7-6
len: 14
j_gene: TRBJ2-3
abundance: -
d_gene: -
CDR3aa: CASSLATPRDTQYF